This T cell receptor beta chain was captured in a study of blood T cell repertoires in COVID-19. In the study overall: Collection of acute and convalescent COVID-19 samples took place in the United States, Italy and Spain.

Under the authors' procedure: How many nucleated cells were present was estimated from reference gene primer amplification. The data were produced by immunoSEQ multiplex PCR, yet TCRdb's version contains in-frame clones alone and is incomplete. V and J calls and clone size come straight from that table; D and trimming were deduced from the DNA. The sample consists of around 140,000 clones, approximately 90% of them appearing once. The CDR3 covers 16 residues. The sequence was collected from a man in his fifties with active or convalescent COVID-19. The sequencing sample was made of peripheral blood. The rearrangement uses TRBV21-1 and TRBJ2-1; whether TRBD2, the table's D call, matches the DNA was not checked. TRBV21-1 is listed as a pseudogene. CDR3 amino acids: CASSNESRTMYNEQFF. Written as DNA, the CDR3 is TGTGCCAGCAGCAATGAGTCCCGAACTATGTACAATGAGCAGTTCTTC.